The T cell receptor (beta chain) described here comes from a study of blood T cell repertoires in COVID-19. Background on the study: COVID-19 samples from acute and convalescent phases originated in the United States, Italy and Spain. PBMCs, B-cell-depleted T cells, or T cells were the source of the cDNA or gDNA that made up the material.

The protocol was immunoSEQ multiplex PCR, while the TCRdb copy is restricted to in-frame clones and leaves out a portion. Of over 80,000 clones in the sample, about 89% were seen once. This CDR3 contains 14 residues. The germline gives CDR1 LGHDT, CDR2 YNNKEL (reference sequence). The V gene lost 1 base and the J gene lost 7 bases, with 14 bases spanning the gap. This TCR came from a man between 50 and 59 years old with acute or convalescent COVID-19. The V call is TRBV3-1 (or the pseudogene TRBV3-2), the J call TRBJ2-7, with D possibly being TRBD2 (5 bases). The specimen sequenced was peripheral blood. In nucleotides, the CDR3 is TGTGCCAGCAGCCAAGGAGCGGACCCTTTGGAGCAGTACTTC. This translates into CASSQGADPLEQYF.